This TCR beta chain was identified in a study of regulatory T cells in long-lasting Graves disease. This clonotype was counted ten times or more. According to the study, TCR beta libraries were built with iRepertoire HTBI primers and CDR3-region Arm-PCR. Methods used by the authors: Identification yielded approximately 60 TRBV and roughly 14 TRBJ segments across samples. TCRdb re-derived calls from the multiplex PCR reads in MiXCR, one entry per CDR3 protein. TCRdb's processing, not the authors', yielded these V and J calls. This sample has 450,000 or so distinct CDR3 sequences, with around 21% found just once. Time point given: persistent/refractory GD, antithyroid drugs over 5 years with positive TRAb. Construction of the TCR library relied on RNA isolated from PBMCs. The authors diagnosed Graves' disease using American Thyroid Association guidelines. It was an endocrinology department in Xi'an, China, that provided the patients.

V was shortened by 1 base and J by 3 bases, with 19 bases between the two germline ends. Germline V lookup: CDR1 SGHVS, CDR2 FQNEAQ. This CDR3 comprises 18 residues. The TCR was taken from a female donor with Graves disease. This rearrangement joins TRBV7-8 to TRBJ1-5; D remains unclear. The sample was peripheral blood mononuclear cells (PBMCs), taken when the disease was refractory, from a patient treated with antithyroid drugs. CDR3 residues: CASSLGRWGRFSNQPQHF. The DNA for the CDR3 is TGTGCCAGCAGCTTAGGCAGGTGGGGAAGGTTTTCCAATCAGCCCCAGCATTTT.